In this sample, the clone carrying this T cell receptor (beta chain) turned up a few times. Its target is unknown. These data are taken from a study of cytomegalovirus exposure and HLA in healthy donors. General study results and limits: One cluster of highly shared sequence variants probably arose as a sequencing artifact. The productive fraction for most TCR beta V segments was about 90% or about 30% in an earlier analysis.

From germline, CDR1 is KGHSH and CDR2 LQKENI. V was pared by 4 bases and J by 4 bases, with 7 bases between. This CDR3 contains 12 residues. PCR used 60 Vbeta primers and 13 Jbeta primers. TCRdb's table, derived via immunoSEQ multiplex PCR, lists solely in-frame clones and lacks some. Here the sample spans about 180,000 clones, 65% to 80% being singletons. The TCR comes from a woman aged 25-40 years in good health and CMV-seropositive. Specimen: PBMCs. The V call is TRBV18, the J call TRBJ1-1; D is possibly TRBD1 (5 bases). CDR3 amino acids: CASSRGGTEAFF. For the CDR3, the DNA is TGTGCCAGCTCACGGGGGGGCACTGAAGCTTTCTTT. The full variable domain, completed using reference TRBV18 and TRBJ1-1, is NAGVMQNPRHLVRRRGQEARLRCSPMKGHSHVYWYRQLPEEGLKFMVYLQKENIIDESGMPKERFSAEFPKEGPSILRIQQVVRGDSAAYFCASSRGGTEAFFGQGTRLTVV.